The 14 T cell receptor beta chains below come from one sample, sequenced in a study of T-cell memory formation after mild COVID-19. One entry per CDR3 protein, called by TCRdb with MiXCR from the 5' RACE reads. Among just under 550,000 distinct CDR3 sequences listed, roughly 22% were seen once. Sequencing was carried out using PBMCs or a T cell subset sorted from them (not recorded which). The origin of the receptors is an adult woman who had mild COVID-19 (a few samples of this study predate the infection). Cell type and time point are not known.

This clonotype was seen a handful of times. The V and J genes are TRBV5-5 and TRBJ2-1, with 10 nucleotides matching TRBD1. The CDR3 runs 16 residues. Germline V gene lookup returns CDR1 SGHKS and CDR2 YYEKEE (reference sequence). With V trimmed by 3 bases and J by 6 bases, 9 bases remained unmatched. This CDR3 is CASSSHAGTGVNEQFF. The CDR3 nucleotides read TGTGCCAGCAGCTCACACGCCGGGACAGGGGTCAATGAGCAGTTCTTC.

J is TRBJ2-5 and V is TRBV15; D unclear. This CDR3 has 12 amino acids. The germline CDR1 and CDR2 sequences are LNHNV and YYDKDF (reference sequence). Trimming pared 0 bases from V and 5 bases from J, leaving 4 bases between. This chain's CDR3 is CATSRDVETQYF. The CDR3 DNA reads as TGTGCCACCAGCAGAGATGTTGAGACCCAGTACTTC.

This clonotype was picked up many times. The rearrangement uses TRBV20-1 and TRBJ1-1; D possibly corresponds to TRBD1 (5 bases). Germline CDR1 reads DFQATT; CDR2 reads SNEGSKA (reference sequence). V lost 6 bases and J lost 0, with 17 bases in between. CDR3 length: 15 amino acids. Here the CDR3 DNA reads TGCAGTGCCCAACCGCCGGGACTTATGAACACTGAAGCTTTCTTT. Residues: CSAQPPGLMNTEAFF.

This clonotype has a handful of counts. J is TRBJ2-3 and V is TRBV7-8; TRBD1 is a possible D gene (5 bases). Germline V gene lookup returns CDR1 SGHVS and CDR2 FQNEAQ. Trimming shortened V by 3 bases and J by 4 bases, and 14 bases separated the two germline ends. The CDR3 consists of 15 residues. CDR3 protein: CASSFREGAPDTQYF. In DNA form, the CDR3 reads TGTGCCAGCAGCTTTAGGGAAGGGGCCCCAGATACGCAGTATTTT.

This clonotype came up a few times. The rearrangement uses TRBV12-3 or TRBV12-4 and TRBJ2-3, with TRBD1 identical over 8 bases. Trimming cost V 6 bases and J 6 bases; bases outside gene matches: 11. The CDR3 is 15 amino acids. The CDR3 DNA reads as TGTGCCAGCAGCCGAAGGACAGGGCCTGGGGATACGCAGTATTTT. Amino acids: CASSRRTGPGDTQYF.

The table lists this clonotype with many counts. An end of the junction does not agree with germline; a read error may underlie this. The chain is built from TRBV7-9 and TRBJ2-5, with D unclear. CDR1 is SEHNR and CDR2 is FQNEAQ in the germline V gene (reference sequence). There are 11 residues in the CDR3. In DNA, the CDR3 is TGCGCCAGCAGCTCCCTCGAGACCCAGTACTTC. Its protein product is CASSSLETQYF.

This clonotype was counted only a few times. The CDR3 coding sequence is TGTGCCAGCATCCGAGCGGGGGCTGGCACAGATACGCAGTATTTT. It translates to CASIRAGAGTDTQYF. The rearrangement joins TRBV7-9 to TRBJ2-3; 8 bases agree with TRBD2. CDR1 is SEHNR and CDR2 is FQNEAQ in the germline V gene (reference sequence). The CDR3 covers 15 residues. J gave up 1 base and V 7 bases, and 7 bases lay outside the gene matches.

The chain employs TRBV20-1 and TRBJ2-3; 9 nucleotides agree with TRBD2. Per germline, CDR1 DFQATT and CDR2 SNEGSKA (reference sequence). The CDR3 loop spans 15 amino acids. V trimming: 0 bases; J trimming: 1 base; junction bases outside the gene matches: 2. As DNA, the CDR3 is TGCAGTGCTAGAGACCCTAGCGGGGGCACAGATACGCAGTATTTT. Its translation: CSARDPSGGTDTQYF.

This chain connects TRBV4-1 to TRBJ1-1, with D uncertain. This CDR3 spans 15 amino acids. Trimming left V 1 base short and J 1 base short, with 10 bases between. The germline V gene has CDR1 MGHRA and CDR2 YSYEKL. The CDR3 reads CASSQGWWENTEAFF. In nucleotides, the CDR3 is TGCGCCAGCAGCCAAGGATGGTGGGAGAACACTGAAGCTTTCTTT.

This clonotype was observed a few times. The J gene is TRBJ2-7, the V gene TRBV5-6; D may be TRBD1 or TRBD2 (5 bases each). Germline assignment: CDR1 SGHDT and CDR2 YYEEEE. This CDR3 region has 13 residues. Trimming took off 1 base at V and 3 bases at J, with 8 bases between the two ends. Here the CDR3 DNA reads TGTGCCAGCAGCTTGTGGGACCGCTACGAGCAGTACTTC. Its protein product is CASSLWDRYEQYF. Combining the CDR3 with reference TRBV5-6 and TRBJ2-7 gives the whole variable domain DAGVTQSPTHLIKTRGQQVTLRCSPKSGHDTVSWYQQALGQGPQFIFQYYEEEERQRGNFPDRFSGHQFPNYSSELNVNALLLGDSALYLCASSLWDRYEQYFGPGTRLTVT.

The chain couples TRBV20-1 to TRBJ2-7, with TRBD1 matching 11 bases. The V gene end was trimmed by 5 bases and the J gene end by 2 bases; junction bases not matched to a gene: 8. The CDR3 runs 15 residues. Germline CDR1 and CDR2: DFQATT and SNEGSKA (reference sequence). The CDR3 region is CSAGNRDRGTYEQYF. The CDR3 DNA reads as TGCAGTGCTGGAAACCGGGACAGGGGGACCTACGAGCAGTACTTC.

The chain uses TRBV7-2 and TRBJ2-1; D call uncertain. CDR3 length equals 13 residues. CDR1 SGHTA and CDR2 FQGNSA come from the germline V gene. V was cut by 2 bases and J by 5 bases, with 7 bases left in between. The CDR3 is CASSLMGNNEQFF. Here the CDR3 DNA reads TGTGCCAGCAGCTTAATGGGAAACAATGAGCAGTTCTTC.

This clonotype has a handful of counts. The chain links TRBV4-2 to TRBJ2-2; D is undetermined. V shed 0 bases and J shed 3 bases, with 11 bases lying between them. The CDR3 totals 16 residues. The germline V gene encodes CDR1 LGHNA and CDR2 YNFKEQ. This CDR3 is CASSQEPLLDTGELFF. Here the CDR3 DNA reads TGTGCCAGCAGCCAAGAACCACTCTTGGACACCGGGGAGCTGTTTTTT.

The genes are TRBV29-1 and TRBJ2-3; 7 bases map to TRBD1. The trim removed 5 bases at V and 0 bases at J, leaving 2 bases unmatched. The CDR3 extends over 13 amino acids. From germline, CDR1 is SQVTM and CDR2 ANQGSEA. The CDR3 sequence: CSVRQGSTDTQYF. In DNA, the CDR3 is TGCAGCGTTCGACAGGGCAGCACAGATACGCAGTATTTT.